This TCR beta chain was observed in a study of blood T cell repertoires in COVID-19 (dated by TCRdb to the early 2020s). Concerning the study at large: The collaborator samples originated in the United States, Italy and Spain and spanned the acute and convalescent phases of COVID-19. The prospective study material was composed of cDNA or gDNA derived from T cells, B-cell-depleted T cells, or PBMCs. Subjects who had been exposed to COVID-19, were actively infected with it, or had recovered from it provided the deeply sampled blood TCRbeta repertoires that made up the dataset. The repertoires were made available in a free public database intended to serve as a resource for research on the immune response to SARS-CoV-2. The samples were drawn from the first 160 participants of the ongoing ImmuneRACE study and from roughly 1,300 subjects provided by 6 global collaborators. Sample metadata almost always included a de-identified subject ID, COVID-19 status, age in years and sex. HLA class I and class II types, where available, came from metadata supplied by the sample provider rather than from assay-based typing.

What the work shows at the level of the full study, not this receptor alone: The quantity of clinical and demographic metadata differed by source and by participant and was supplied without curation.

TCRbeta CDR3 regions were amplified from genomic DNA using the immunoSEQ Assay, a bias-controlled multiplex PCR. Per the original workflow: Nucleated cell counts per sample were estimated from amplification of reference gene primers within the assay. To quantify the absolute abundance of each unique TCRbeta CDR3 rearrangement, sequence reads were collapsed and filtered. For each sample, productive Simpson clonality was calculated by taking the square root of Simpson's diversity index across productive rearrangements. TCRdb retrieved this table from immuneACCESS and kept in-frame rearrangements only. Not all clones are present; in checked studies, unresolved V genes account for under half, and no reason is known for the remainder. V, J and clone size reflect that table, while D and trimming were determined from the DNA. The sample has 100,000 or so clones on record, more than 80% of them singletons. The biggest ten clones account for around 10% of the sample.

To note about this clone: Its antigen is unknown. Base-call qualities are not available, and no considerably larger clone is one nucleotide away.

Whole blood was collected in K2EDTA tubes by collaborating institutions according to the institutions' own protocols. For TCRbeta analysis, collaborators shipped samples as frozen whole blood, isolated PBMCs, or DNA extracted from either of those sample types. From a lookup of the germline V gene, CDR1 and CDR2 are ENHRY and SYGVKD. V is reduced by 0 bases and J by 1 base, leaving a spacing of 11 bases between them. From its cysteine to its phenylalanine, the CDR3 spans 16 amino acids. Left in the record is the CDR3 DNA by itself, 48 bases read in frame from the first base. The specimen was peripheral blood. The origin of this receptor is a woman in her seventies with acute or convalescent COVID-19. The rearrangement joined TRBV10-3 to TRBJ2-3; the D region possibly corresponds to TRBD2 (6 bases align). The CDR3 region: CAISESGGSGTDTQYF. The DNA sequence is given as TGTGCCATCAGTGAGTCGGGGGGTAGCGGCACAGATACGCAGTATTTT.